A single sample is the source of the 10 T cell receptor beta chains below, sequenced in a study of blood T cell repertoires in COVID-19. Generated by immunoSEQ multiplex PCR, the TCRdb table keeps only in-frame clones and is missing some. The sample includes tens of thousands of clones, 70% to 90% of them seen just once. The specimen sequenced was peripheral blood. The receptor set was obtained from a human donor in a cohort sampled during active COVID-19.

This clone has a single count. The rearrangement links TRBV7-9 to TRBJ2-7; 10 bases fit TRBD2. Germline V lookup: CDR1 SEHNR, CDR2 FQNEAQ (reference sequence). V was clipped by 0 bases and J by 3 bases; unmatched bases: 2. This CDR3 has 15 amino acids. The CDR3 DNA reads TGTGCCAGCAGCTTAGCGAGCGGGGGGGACTACGAGCAGTACTTC. Translation: CASSLASGGDYEQYF.

The rearrangement joins TRBV5-4 to TRBJ2-7; TRBD1 might be the D (5 bases). The V gene lost 2 bases and the J gene lost 3 bases, with 9 bases spanning the gap. CDR1 is SGHNT and CDR2 is YYREEE in the germline V gene (reference sequence). This CDR3 region has 13 residues. The CDR3 nucleotides read TGTGCCAGCAGCTTAGCTCAGGGCTACGAGCAGTACTTC. It codes for CASSLAQGYEQYF.

This sequence joins TRBV21-1 and TRBJ2-7; the D call TRBD1 from the table was never checked on the DNA. TRBV21-1 is a listed pseudogene. This CDR3 has 18 amino acids. As DNA, the CDR3 is TGTGCCAGCAGCAAACCTGTTAGAACCGGGCAGGGCGACTACGAGCAGTACTTC. Amino acids: CASSKPVRTGQGDYEQYF.

The V and J genes are TRBV18 and TRBJ1-1, with D unresolved. The CDR3 contains 15 residues. Trimming removed 3 bases at V and 3 bases at J, with 14 bases between. CDR1 and CDR2 from the germline V gene are KGHSH and LQKENI. The DNA of the CDR3 is TGTGCCAGCTCACCTCTTTCGTCGAGGGACACTGAAGCTTTCTTT. This sequence encodes CASSPLSSRDTEAFF.

The chain employs TRBV24-1 and TRBJ2-2; TRBD1 aligns across 9 bases. The germline CDR1 and CDR2 sequences are KGHDR and SFDVKD. The CDR3 has 16 residues. V gave up 4 bases and J gave up 5 bases; unmatched junction bases: 7. The CDR3, as DNA: TGTGCCACCAGTGACCCTGACAGGGGGGTGACCGGGGAGCTGTTTTTT. It is translated as CATSDPDRGVTGELFF.

The rearrangement uses TRBV28 and TRBJ2-7, with 8 bases matching TRBD2. Trimming at V came to 5 bases and at J to 9 bases, leaving 12 bases not matched to a gene. Germline V gives CDR1 MDHEN, CDR2 SYDVKM. The CDR3 has 14 residues. CDR3 sequence: CASSRRGAGGGQYF. CDR3 DNA sequence: TGTGCCAGCAGTAGGCGGGGGGCTGGCGGAGGGCAGTACTTC.

The chain is built from TRBV27 and TRBJ1-1, with a possible D match to TRBD1 (5 bases). The length of the CDR3 is 13 residues. Trimming took 4 bases from V and 1 from J, leaving 7 bases between them. Germline V gene data show CDR1 as MNHEY and CDR2 as SMNVEV (reference sequence). Written as DNA, the CDR3 is TGTGCCAGCAGTTGGGGCGAGAACACTGAAGCTTTCTTT. This encodes CASSWGENTEAFF.

This clone was observed a few times. The rearrangement uses TRBV6-1 and TRBJ2-2; the match to TRBD1 covers 8 bases. J lost 4 bases, V lost 4 bases, and 11 bases had no gene match. Germline loops: CDR1 MNHNS, CDR2 SASEGT. The CDR3 consists of 17 residues. The CDR3 sequence: CASSGGRTGRATGELFF. As DNA, the CDR3 is TGTGCCAGCAGTGGGGGGAGGACAGGGCGGGCCACCGGGGAGCTGTTTTTT.

In DNA form, the CDR3 reads TGTGCCAGCACCCCCGGGACAGGGTATCAGGATGGCTACACCTTC. It is translated as CASTPGTGYQDGYTF. The chain links TRBV27 to TRBJ1-2; 9 positions agree with TRBD1. The germline gives CDR1 MNHEY, CDR2 SMNVEV (reference sequence). The CDR3 sequence is 15 residues long. Trimming cost V 7 bases and J 6 bases; bases outside gene matches: 12.

This clone showed up just a few times. The rearrangement uses TRBV9 and TRBJ1-6; TRBD1 is a possible D gene (6 bases). The V gene lost 3 bases and the J gene lost 5 bases, with 9 bases spanning the gap. CDR1 is SGDLS and CDR2 is YYNGEE in the germline V gene. The CDR3 runs 14 residues. CDR3 amino acids: CASSGGPHNSPLHF. The CDR3 DNA is TGTGCCAGCAGCGGGGGGCCCCATAATTCACCCCTCCACTTT.